The 8 T cell receptor beta chains below were found in one sample sequenced in a study of blood T cell repertoires in COVID-19. Sequencing used immunoSEQ multiplex PCR; TCRdb keeps in-frame clones, though not all of them. The sample holds about 170,000 clones, roughly four fifths seen once. Sequencing was performed on peripheral blood. The receptor set was obtained from a man aged 65 to 85 with active or convalescent COVID-19.

This chain joins TRBV30 and TRBJ1-3, with a possible D match to TRBD1 (5 bases). The CDR3 sequence is 16 residues long. V shed 2 bases and J shed 2 bases, with 16 bases lying between them. Germline lookup yields CDR1 GTSNPN and CDR2 SVGIG (reference sequence). CDR3 nucleotides: TGTGCCTGGAGTCCGCGGGGACCGAGAACTGGAAACACCATATATTTT. Translation gives CAWSPRGPRTGNTIYF.

This chain links TRBV4-3 with TRBJ2-5, with D possibly TRBD2 on 5 matching bases. The CDR3 runs 14 residues. Germline V gene sequence: CDR1 LGHNA, CDR2 YSLEER. V dropped 4 bases and J dropped 5 bases, with 14 bases sitting between them. CDR3 in DNA: TGCGCCAGCAGCCCCCAACTAGGCGGGGAGACCCAGTACTTC. Residues: CASSPQLGGETQYF.

Turning to this clone: This sequence may be a read error, since a much larger clone differs from it by one base. This sequence joins TRBV9 and TRBJ2-7; TRBD2 matches at 8 bases. V was pared by 2 bases and J by 7 bases, with 8 bases of the junction left unmatched. This CDR3 is 14 amino acids long. Germline CDR1 reads SGDLS; CDR2 reads YYNGEE. The CDR3 nucleotides are TGTGCCAGCAGCGTGTCGGGAGGGGTTGAGGAGCAGTACTTC. Translation: CASSVSGGVEEQYF.

The chain couples TRBV5-1 to TRBJ2-7, with 11 nucleotides matching TRBD1. The trim removed 7 bases at V and 5 bases at J, leaving 5 bases unmatched. The CDR3 is 13 amino acids. Germline V gene lookup returns CDR1 SGHRS and CDR2 YFSETQ. CDR3 bases: TGCGCCAGCTCCGGGACAGGGGGTAACGAGCAGTACTTC. As protein: CASSGTGGNEQYF. Full variable domain (rest looked up from reference TRBV5-1 and TRBJ2-7): KAGVTQTPRYLIKTRGQQVTLSCSPISGHRSVSWYQQTPGQGLQFLFEYFSETQRNKGNFPGRFSGRQFSNSRSEMNVSTLELGDSALYLCASSGTGGNEQYFGPGTRLTVT.

The chain joins TRBV6-5 to TRBJ1-2; D possibly corresponds to TRBD1 (5 bases). Germline V gene sequence: CDR1 MNHEY, CDR2 SVGAGI. The CDR3 consists of 14 residues. Between the trimmed V and J ends, which lost 7 bases and 4 bases, there was a span of 16 bases. CDR3 sequence (DNA): TGTGCCAGCACCCCGGGGGGTGGCATCTATGGCTACACCTTC. The encoded protein is CASTPGGGIYGYTF.

The V call is TRBV20-1, the J call TRBJ2-5; no clear D gene. V was cut by 5 bases and J by 10 bases, with 14 bases left in between. CDR3 length equals 11 residues. Germline lookup yields CDR1 DFQATT and CDR2 SNEGSKA (reference sequence). The CDR3 bases are TGCAGTGCTCCTCGGAGTGGTGACCAGTACTTC. It encodes CSAPRSGDQYF.

The chain carries TRBV28 and TRBJ2-3; TRBD2 aligns across 9 bases. The germline V gene encodes CDR1 MDHEN and CDR2 SYDVKM. This CDR3 spans 16 amino acids. V lost 1 base, J lost 3 bases, and 5 bases stayed unmatched. The chain's CDR3 is CASSLLSSGRTDTQYF. The DNA of the CDR3 is TGTGCCAGCAGTTTATTGAGTAGCGGGAGAACAGATACGCAGTATTTT.

This clone was counted a single time. J is TRBJ2-3 and V is TRBV7-9, with 7 bases that match TRBD1. CDR3 length: 15 residues. Germline CDR1 and CDR2: SEHNR and FQNEAQ (reference sequence). V trimming: 5 bases; J trimming: 2 bases; junction bases outside the gene matches: 7. For the CDR3, the DNA is TGTGCCAGCAGCCCTCGACAGGGCCCCACAGATACGCAGTATTTT. Residues: CASSPRQGPTDTQYF. The variable domain in full, completed from reference TRBV7-9 and TRBJ2-3, reads DTGVSQNPRHKITKRGQNVTFRCDPISEHNRLYWYRQTLGQGPEFLTYFQNEAQLEKSRLLSDRFSAERPKGSFSTLEIQRTEQGDSAMYLCASSPRQGPTDTQYFGPGTRLTVL.